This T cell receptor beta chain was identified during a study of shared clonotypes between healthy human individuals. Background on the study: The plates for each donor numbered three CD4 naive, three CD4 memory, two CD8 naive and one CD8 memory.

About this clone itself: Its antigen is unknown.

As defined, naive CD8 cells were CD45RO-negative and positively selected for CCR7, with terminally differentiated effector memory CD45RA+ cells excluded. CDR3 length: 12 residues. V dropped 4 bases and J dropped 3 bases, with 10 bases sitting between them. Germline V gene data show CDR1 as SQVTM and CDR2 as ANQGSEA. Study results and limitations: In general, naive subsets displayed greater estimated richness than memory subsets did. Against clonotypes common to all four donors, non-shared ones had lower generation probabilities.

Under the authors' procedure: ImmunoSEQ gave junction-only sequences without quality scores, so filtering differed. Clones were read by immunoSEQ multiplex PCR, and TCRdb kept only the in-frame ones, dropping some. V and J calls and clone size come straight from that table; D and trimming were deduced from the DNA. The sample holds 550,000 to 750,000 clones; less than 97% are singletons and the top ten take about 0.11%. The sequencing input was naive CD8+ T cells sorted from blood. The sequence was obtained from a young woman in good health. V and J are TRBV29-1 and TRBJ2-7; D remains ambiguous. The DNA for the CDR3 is TGCAGCGTTGTCTCTGAGTTCTACGAGCAGTACTTC. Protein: CSVVSEFYEQYF.